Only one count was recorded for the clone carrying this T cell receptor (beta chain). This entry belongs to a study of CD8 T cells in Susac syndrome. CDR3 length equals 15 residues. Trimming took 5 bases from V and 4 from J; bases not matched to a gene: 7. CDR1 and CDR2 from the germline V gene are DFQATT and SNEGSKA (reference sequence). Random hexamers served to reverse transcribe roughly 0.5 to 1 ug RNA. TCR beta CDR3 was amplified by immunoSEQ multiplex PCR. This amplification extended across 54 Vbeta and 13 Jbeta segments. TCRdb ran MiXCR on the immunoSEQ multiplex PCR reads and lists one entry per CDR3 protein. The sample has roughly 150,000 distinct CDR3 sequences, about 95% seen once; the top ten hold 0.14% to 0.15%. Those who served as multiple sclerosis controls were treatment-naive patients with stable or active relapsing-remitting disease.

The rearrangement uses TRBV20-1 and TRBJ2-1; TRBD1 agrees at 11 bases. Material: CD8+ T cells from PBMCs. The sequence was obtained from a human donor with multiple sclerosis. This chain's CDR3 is CSAFTGTGGYNEQFF. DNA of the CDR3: TGCAGTGCTTTCACCGGGACAGGGGGATACAATGAGCAGTTCTTC.